This TCR beta chain was profiled in a study of shared clonotypes between healthy human individuals. Study details: The donors, two women and three men, were aged 18 to 49. Each donor's CD4 naive and CD4 memory cells filled three plates apiece, CD8 naive two, and CD8 memory one.

Concerning this clone: What it binds is not known.

Sequencing was performed with immunoSEQ multiplex PCR; in TCRdb, only in-frame clones are kept and a portion is missing. The data contain approximately 500,000 clones, 90% to 97% of them singletons. Germline V gives CDR1 SGHNT, CDR2 YYREEE (reference sequence). V lost 4 bases and J lost 2, with 12 bases in between. This CDR3 is built from 14 residues. Study-level points and caveats: Among donors, clonotype sharing was expected to be affected by sequencing depth. The rarefaction results pointed to incomplete sorted-subset sequencing despite large depth.

The material sequenced was naive CD4+ T cells sorted from blood. The subset denotes: CD45RA+ positively selected. The V call is TRBV5-4, the J call TRBJ1-2; D gene uncertain. The TCR originated in a woman aged 30 to 39 in good health. The CDR3 coding sequence is TGTGCCAGCAGCCTGTCAAGAGTAAACTATGGCTACACCTTC. Residues: CASSLSRVNYGYTF.